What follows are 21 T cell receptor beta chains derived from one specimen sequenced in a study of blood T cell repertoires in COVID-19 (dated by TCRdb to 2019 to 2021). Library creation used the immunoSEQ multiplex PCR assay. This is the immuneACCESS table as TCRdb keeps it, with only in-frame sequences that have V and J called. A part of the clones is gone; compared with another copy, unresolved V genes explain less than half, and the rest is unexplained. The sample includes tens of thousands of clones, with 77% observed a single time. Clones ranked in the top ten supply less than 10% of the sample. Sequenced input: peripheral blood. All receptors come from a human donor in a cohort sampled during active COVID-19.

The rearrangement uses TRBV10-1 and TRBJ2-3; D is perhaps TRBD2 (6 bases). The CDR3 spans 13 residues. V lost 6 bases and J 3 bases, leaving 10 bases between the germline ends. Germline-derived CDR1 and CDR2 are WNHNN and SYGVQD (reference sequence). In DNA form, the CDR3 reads TGCGCCAGCAGAAGCGGGTTTACAGATACGCAGTATTTT. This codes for CASRSGFTDTQYF.

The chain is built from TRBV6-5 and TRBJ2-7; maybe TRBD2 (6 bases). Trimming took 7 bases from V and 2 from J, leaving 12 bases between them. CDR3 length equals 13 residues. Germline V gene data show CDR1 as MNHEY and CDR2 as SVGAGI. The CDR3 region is CASKPGGAYEQYF. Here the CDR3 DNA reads TGTGCCAGCAAACCAGGAGGGGCCTACGAGCAGTACTTC.

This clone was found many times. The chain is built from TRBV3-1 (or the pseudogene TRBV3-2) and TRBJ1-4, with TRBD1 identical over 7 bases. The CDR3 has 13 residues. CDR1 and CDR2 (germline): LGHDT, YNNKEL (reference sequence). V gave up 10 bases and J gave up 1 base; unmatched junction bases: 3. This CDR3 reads CATRGLTNEKLFF. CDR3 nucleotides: TGTGCCACAAGGGGGCTAACTAATGAAAAACTGTTTTTT.

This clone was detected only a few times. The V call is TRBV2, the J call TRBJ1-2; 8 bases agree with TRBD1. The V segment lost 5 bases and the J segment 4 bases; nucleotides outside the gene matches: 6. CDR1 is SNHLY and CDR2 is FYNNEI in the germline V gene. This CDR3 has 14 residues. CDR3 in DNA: TGTGCCAGCAGTCGACAGGGGAGCAGCTATGGCTACACCTTC. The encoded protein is CASSRQGSSYGYTF.

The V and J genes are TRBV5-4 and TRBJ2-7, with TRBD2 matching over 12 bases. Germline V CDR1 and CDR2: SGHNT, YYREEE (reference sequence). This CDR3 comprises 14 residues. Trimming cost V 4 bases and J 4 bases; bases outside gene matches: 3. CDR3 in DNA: TGTGCCAGCAGCCCCGGGACTAGCGGGTACGAGCAGTACTTC. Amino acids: CASSPGTSGYEQYF.

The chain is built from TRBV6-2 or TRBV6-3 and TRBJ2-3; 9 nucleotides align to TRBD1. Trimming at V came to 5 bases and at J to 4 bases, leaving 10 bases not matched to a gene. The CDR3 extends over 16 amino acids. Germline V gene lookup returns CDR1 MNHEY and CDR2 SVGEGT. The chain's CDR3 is CASSPQRGQGSDTQYF. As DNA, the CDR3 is TGTGCCAGCAGTCCGCAACGGGGACAGGGATCAGATACGCAGTATTTT.

The CDR3 sequence: CASMRGTSGNTIYF. The CDR3 DNA sequence: TGTGCCAGCATGCGGGGGACCTCTGGAAACACCATATATTTT. The V gene is TRBV2, the J gene TRBJ1-3; tentative D call: TRBD1 (5 bases). The V gene lost 7 bases and the J gene lost 0 bases, with 10 bases spanning the gap. Germline lookup yields CDR1 SNHLY and CDR2 FYNNEI. The CDR3 runs to 14 residues.

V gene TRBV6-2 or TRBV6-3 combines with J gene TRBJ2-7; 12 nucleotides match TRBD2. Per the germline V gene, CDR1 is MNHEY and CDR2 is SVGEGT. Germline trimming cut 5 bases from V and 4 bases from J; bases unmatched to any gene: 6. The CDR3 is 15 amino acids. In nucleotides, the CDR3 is TGTGCCAGCAGTGCGTCTAGCGGGGGGGCTTACGAGCAGTACTTC. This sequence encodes CASSASSGGAYEQYF.

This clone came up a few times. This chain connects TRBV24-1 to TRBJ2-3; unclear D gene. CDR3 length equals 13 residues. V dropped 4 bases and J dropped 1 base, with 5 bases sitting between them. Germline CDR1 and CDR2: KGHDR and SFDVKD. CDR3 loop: CATSEAGTDTQYF. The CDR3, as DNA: TGTGCCACCAGTGAGGCGGGCACAGATACGCAGTATTTT.

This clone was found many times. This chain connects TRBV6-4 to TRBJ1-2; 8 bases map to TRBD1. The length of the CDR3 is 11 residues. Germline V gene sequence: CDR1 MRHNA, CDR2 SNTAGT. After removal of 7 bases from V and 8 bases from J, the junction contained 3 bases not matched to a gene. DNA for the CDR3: TGTGCCAGCACCCGACAGGGGGGCTACACCTTC. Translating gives CASTRQGGYTF.

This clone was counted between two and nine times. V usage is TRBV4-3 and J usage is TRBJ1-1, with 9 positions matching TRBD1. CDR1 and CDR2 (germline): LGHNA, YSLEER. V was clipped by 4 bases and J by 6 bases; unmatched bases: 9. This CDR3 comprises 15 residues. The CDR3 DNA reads TGCGCCAGCAGCCCACAGGGGGCGTATCGCGCTGAAGCTTTCTTT. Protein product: CASSPQGAYRAEAFF.

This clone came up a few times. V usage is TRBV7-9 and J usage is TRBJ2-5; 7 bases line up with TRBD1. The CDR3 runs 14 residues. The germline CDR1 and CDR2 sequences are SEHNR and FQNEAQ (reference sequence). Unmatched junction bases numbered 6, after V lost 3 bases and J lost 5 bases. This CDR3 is CASSFQGGPETQYF. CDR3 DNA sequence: TGTGCCAGCAGCTTCCAAGGGGGCCCGGAGACCCAGTACTTC.

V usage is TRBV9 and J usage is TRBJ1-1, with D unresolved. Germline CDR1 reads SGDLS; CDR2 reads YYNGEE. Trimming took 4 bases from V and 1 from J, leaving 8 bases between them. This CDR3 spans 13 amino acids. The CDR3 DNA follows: TGTGCCAGCAGCTTCCTTCCGAACACTGAAGCTTTCTTT. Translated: CASSFLPNTEAFF.

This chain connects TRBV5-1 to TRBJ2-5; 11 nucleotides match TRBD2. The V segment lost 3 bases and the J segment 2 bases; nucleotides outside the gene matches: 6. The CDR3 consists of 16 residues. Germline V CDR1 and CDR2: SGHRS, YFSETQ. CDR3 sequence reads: CASSSLSGGVQETQYF. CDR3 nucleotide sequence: TGCGCCAGCAGCTCGCTTAGCGGGGGGGTTCAAGAGACCCAGTACTTC.

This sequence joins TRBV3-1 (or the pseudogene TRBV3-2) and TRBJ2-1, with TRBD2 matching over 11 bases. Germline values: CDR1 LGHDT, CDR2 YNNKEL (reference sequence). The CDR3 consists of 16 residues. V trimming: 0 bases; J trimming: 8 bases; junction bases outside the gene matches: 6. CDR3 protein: CASSQDSSGGAHEQFF. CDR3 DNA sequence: TGTGCCAGCAGCCAAGATAGTAGCGGGGGGGCCCATGAGCAGTTCTTC.

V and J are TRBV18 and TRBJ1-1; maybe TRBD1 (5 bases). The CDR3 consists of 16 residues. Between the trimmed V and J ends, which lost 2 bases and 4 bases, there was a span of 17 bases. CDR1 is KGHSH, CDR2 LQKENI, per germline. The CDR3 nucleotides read TGTGCCAGCTCACCATCCTCCTGGGGCGCCGGCACTGAAGCTTTCTTT. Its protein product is CASSPSSWGAGTEAFF.

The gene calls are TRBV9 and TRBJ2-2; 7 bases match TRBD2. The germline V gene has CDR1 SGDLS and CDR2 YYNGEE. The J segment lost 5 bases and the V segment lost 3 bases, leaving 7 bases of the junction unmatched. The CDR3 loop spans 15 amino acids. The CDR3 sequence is CASSATSSKTGELFF. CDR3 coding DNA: TGTGCCAGCAGCGCGACTAGCTCAAAGACCGGGGAGCTGTTTTTT.

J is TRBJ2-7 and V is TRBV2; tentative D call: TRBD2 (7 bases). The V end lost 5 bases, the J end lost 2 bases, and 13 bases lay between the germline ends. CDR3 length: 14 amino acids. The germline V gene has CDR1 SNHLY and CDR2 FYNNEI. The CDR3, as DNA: TGTGCCAGCAGTCCCCCGGGGGGCCCCTACGAGCAGTACTTC. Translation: CASSPPGGPYEQYF. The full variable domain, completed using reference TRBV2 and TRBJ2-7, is EPEVTQTPSHQVTQMGQEVILRCVPISNHLYFYWYRQILGQKVEFLVSFYNNEISEKSEIFDDQFSVERPDGSNFTLKIRSTKLEDSAMYFCASSPPGGPYEQYFGPGTRLTVT.

The chain's CDR3 is CASSYSTGVSPLHF. The CDR3 DNA reads TGTGCCAGCAGTTACTCGACAGGAGTTTCACCCCTCCACTTT. The genes are TRBV6-2 or TRBV6-3 and TRBJ1-6; possible D gene TRBD1, 6 bases. Germline loops: CDR1 MNHEY, CDR2 SVGEGT. This CDR3 region has 14 residues. V was cut by 0 bases and J by 9 bases, with 9 bases left in between.

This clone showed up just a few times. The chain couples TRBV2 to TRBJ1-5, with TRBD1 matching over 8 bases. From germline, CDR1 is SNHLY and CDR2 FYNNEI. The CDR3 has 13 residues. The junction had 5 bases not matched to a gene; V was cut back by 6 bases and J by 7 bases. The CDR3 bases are TGTGCCAGCAGAAGGACAGGGTACCAGCCCCAGCATTTT. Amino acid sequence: CASRRTGYQPQHF.

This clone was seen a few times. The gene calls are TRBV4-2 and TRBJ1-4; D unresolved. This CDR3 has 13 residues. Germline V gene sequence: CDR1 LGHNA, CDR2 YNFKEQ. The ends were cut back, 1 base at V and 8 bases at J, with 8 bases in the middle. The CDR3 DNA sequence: TGTGCCAGCAGCCAAGTAGGGAGGGAAAAACTGTTTTTT. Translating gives CASSQVGREKLFF.